This T cell receptor (beta chain) is from a study of blood T cells in healthy people across ages. As regards this clonotype: Its target is unknown.

Using a J-beta primer mix together with a sample-barcoded 5' primer, a second PCR was run for about 6 to 11 cycles. Through a template-switch adaptor with 12 random nucleotides, each cDNA molecule received a tag. TCRdb re-derived calls from the 5' RACE reads in MiXCR, one entry per CDR3 protein. The sample has approximately 1,700,000 distinct CDR3 sequences, approximately 39% seen once. Regarding the study as a whole: The diversity estimates, figures obtained from one million T cells, were considered underestimates. Per million T cells, TCR beta diversity dropped roughly linearly as age increased.

This CDR3 is built from 18 residues. Per the germline V gene, CDR1 is LNHNV and CDR2 is YYDKDF (reference sequence). The V and J ends lost 2 bases and 7 bases respectively, with 24 bases between them. Each sample provided at least 5.5 micrograms of extracted total RNA. The chain combines TRBV15 with TRBJ1-5, with TRBD1 as a possible D gene (5 bases). The TCR was taken from a human donor in good health. The sample was blood. Here the CDR3 reads CATSRSSQGLRVQQPQHF. For the CDR3, the DNA is TGTGCCACCAGCAGATCTAGTCAGGGACTCCGTGTCCAGCAGCCCCAGCATTTT.